These 10 T cell receptor beta chains were sequenced from one sample in a study of cytomegalovirus exposure and HLA in healthy donors. Measured with immunoSEQ multiplex PCR; TCRdb has only the in-frame clones, and not every one. The table records some 240,000 clones, 75% to 90% of them present only once. The sample taken for sequencing was PBMCs. The origin of the receptors is a woman aged 18-29 years in good health and CMV-seronegative.

The genes are TRBV11-3 and TRBJ2-1, with D tentatively TRBD1 or TRBD2 (6 bases each). Per the germline V gene, CDR1 is SGHNT and CDR2 is YENEEA. Between the trimmed V and J ends, which lost 0 bases and 2 bases, there was a span of 11 bases. This CDR3 region has 16 residues. CDR3 DNA: TGTGCCAGCAGCTTAGATGGAGGGGGTCCCTACAATGAGCAGTTCTTC. Its translation is CASSLDGGGPYNEQFF.

The rearrangement uses TRBV28 and TRBJ1-4, with D tentatively TRBD1 (5 bases). Germline values: CDR1 MDHEN, CDR2 SYDVKM. The CDR3 runs to 15 residues. V was shortened by 5 bases and J by 9 bases, with 19 bases between the two germline ends. The CDR3 protein is CASSLSGTSGKKLFF. In nucleotides, the CDR3 is TGTGCCAGCAGTCTTTCCGGGACCTCCGGTAAAAAACTGTTTTTT.

CDR3 in amino acids: CAWSFPYGTSGSYNEQFF. CDR3 nucleotides: TGTGCCTGGAGTTTCCCCTACGGGACTAGCGGGAGCTACAATGAGCAGTTCTTC. V usage is TRBV30 and J usage is TRBJ2-1; TRBD2 agrees at 14 bases. The CDR3 contains 18 residues. Germline V gene lookup returns CDR1 GTSNPN and CDR2 SVGIG (reference sequence). Unmatched junction bases numbered 9, after V lost 2 bases and J lost 3 bases.

This chain uses TRBV29-1 with TRBJ1-3, with a weak D call TRBD1 (6 bases). V lost 7 bases, J lost 0 bases, and 13 bases lay in between. CDR3 length: 14 amino acids. Germline CDR1 reads SQVTM; CDR2 reads ANQGSEA. CDR3 coding DNA: TGCAGCGCGGGTCCAGGGGACTCTGGAAACACCATATATTTT. Its protein is CSAGPGDSGNTIYF.

This clone was seen a handful of times. This chain links TRBV2 with TRBJ2-5; TRBD2 matches at 12 bases. Germline V gene data show CDR1 as SNHLY and CDR2 as FYNNEI. There are 17 residues in the CDR3. The ends lost 2 bases at V and 6 bases at J; junction bases unmatched: 10. The CDR3 reads CASSERGKTSGRKTQYF. The CDR3 coding sequence is TGTGCCAGCAGTGAAAGGGGGAAGACTAGCGGGAGAAAGACCCAGTACTTC.

This sequence joins TRBV6-1 and TRBJ2-4; D is unresolved. V was shortened by 1 base and J by 0 bases, with 7 bases between the two germline ends. CDR1 is MNHNS and CDR2 is SASEGT in the germline V gene. The CDR3 contains 15 residues. The CDR3 region is CASSEGRLAKNIQYF. CDR3 nucleotides: TGTGCCAGCAGTGAAGGAAGGTTAGCCAAAAACATTCAGTACTTC.

This clone was seen more than once but under ten times. J is TRBJ2-7 and V is TRBV28; TRBD1 matches at 8 bases. This CDR3 region has 15 residues. V lost 5 bases, J lost 2 bases, and 8 bases stayed unmatched. Per the germline V gene, CDR1 is MDHEN and CDR2 is SYDVKM. The CDR3 sequence: CASSTAGGRTYEQYF. The CDR3 DNA reads as TGTGCCAGCAGTACCGCAGGGGGCCGTACCTACGAGCAGTACTTC.

The chain is built from TRBV18 and TRBJ2-7; TRBD1 matches 8 bases. Germline V gene data show CDR1 as KGHSH and CDR2 as LQKENI. The CDR3 has 15 residues. Unmatched junction bases numbered 5, after V lost 4 bases and J lost 0 bases. In nucleotides, the CDR3 is TGTGCCAGCTCACTTGAGACAGGGGTCTCCTACGAGCAGTACTTC. Amino acids: CASSLETGVSYEQYF.

The chain uses TRBV6-5 and TRBJ1-2; perhaps TRBD1 as D (5 bases). This CDR3 has 15 residues. Germline CDR1 and CDR2: MNHEY and SVGAGI. V was clipped by 0 bases and J by 3 bases, with 11 bases between them. The CDR3 DNA reads as TGTGCCAGCAGTTACTCGCCCGGGGCCGACTATGGCTACACCTTC. Translated: CASSYSPGADYGYTF.

This clone came up a few times. The genes are TRBV5-1 and TRBJ2-1; 9 bases align to TRBD1. CDR1 and CDR2 from the germline V gene are SGHRS and YFSETQ. The CDR3 length is 14 residues. The trim removed 4 bases at V and 4 bases at J, leaving 3 bases unmatched. CDR3 nucleotides: TGCGCCAGCAGCGGAGGACAGGGGTACAATGAGCAGTTCTTC. It codes for CASSGGQGYNEQFF. Supplemented by reference TRBV5-1 and TRBJ2-1, the full variable domain reads KAGVTQTPRYLIKTRGQQVTLSCSPISGHRSVSWYQQTPGQGLQFLFEYFSETQRNKGNFPGRFSGRQFSNSRSEMNVSTLELGDSALYLCASSGGQGYNEQFFGPGTRLTVL.